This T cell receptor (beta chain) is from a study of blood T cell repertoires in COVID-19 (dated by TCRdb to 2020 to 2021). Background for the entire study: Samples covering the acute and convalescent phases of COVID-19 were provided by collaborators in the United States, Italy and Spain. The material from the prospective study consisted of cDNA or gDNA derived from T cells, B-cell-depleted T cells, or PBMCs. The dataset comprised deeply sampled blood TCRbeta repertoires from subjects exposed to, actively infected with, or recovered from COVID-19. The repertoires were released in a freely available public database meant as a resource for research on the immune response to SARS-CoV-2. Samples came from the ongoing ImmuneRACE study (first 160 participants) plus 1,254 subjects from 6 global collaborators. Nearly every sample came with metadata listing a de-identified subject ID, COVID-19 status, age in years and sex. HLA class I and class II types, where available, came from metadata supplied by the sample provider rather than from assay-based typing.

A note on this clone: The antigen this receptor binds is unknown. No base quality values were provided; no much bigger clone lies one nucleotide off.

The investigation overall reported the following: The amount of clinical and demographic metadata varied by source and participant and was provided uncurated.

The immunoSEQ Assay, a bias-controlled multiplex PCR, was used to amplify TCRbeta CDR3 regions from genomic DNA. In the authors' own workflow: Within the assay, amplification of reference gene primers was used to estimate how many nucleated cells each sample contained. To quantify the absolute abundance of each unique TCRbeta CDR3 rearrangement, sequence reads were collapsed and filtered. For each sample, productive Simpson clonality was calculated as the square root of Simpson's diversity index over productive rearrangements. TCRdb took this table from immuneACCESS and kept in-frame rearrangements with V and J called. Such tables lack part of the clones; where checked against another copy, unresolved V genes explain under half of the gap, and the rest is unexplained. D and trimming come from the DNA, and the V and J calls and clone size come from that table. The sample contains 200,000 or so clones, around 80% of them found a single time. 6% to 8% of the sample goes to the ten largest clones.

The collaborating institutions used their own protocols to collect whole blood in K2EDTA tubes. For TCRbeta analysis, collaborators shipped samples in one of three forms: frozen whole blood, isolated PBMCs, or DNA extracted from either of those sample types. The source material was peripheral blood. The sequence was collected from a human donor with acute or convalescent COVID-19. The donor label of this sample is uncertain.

The CDR3 region: CASSRGTGGNTGELFF. Read as DNA, the sequence is TGTGCCAGCAGTCGGGGGACAGGGGGGAACACCGGGGAGCTGTTTTTT. The chain is assembled from TRBV6-6 and TRBJ2-2; 11 junctional bases match TRBD1. From cysteine to phenylalanine, the CDR3 is 16 amino acids long. Only the CDR3 DNA stays, 48 bases, in frame from base 1. Reading the germline V gene (reference sequence) gives CDR1 MNHNY and CDR2 SVGAGI. The junction shows trimming of 5 bases on V and 1 base on J, and the gene matches do not reach 3 bases of it.